This TCR beta chain was retrieved from a study of identical twins. Study-wide results and caveats: Twins showed weaker excess sharing in their beta out-of-frame sequences. Recombination models fit unrelated individuals' TCR alpha sharing but underestimated twins'. Sequences that were out-of-frame, alpha and twin-shared displayed an excess of low generation probability.

On this clonotype: What it recognizes is unknown.

This CDR3 has 12 amino acids. Trimming removed 6 bases at V and 3 bases at J, with 8 bases between. Germline CDR1 is SNHLY and CDR2 is FYNNEI. Carrying unique molecular identifiers, the cDNA also gained a universal primer site through template switching. TCRdb ran MiXCR on the 5' RACE reads and lists one entry per CDR3 protein. The table has around 670,000 distinct CDR3 sequences, approximately 6% seen once. This receptor was obtained from a man younger than 30 in good health. The gene calls are TRBV2 and TRBJ2-5; D is unclear. The material sequenced was naive T cells sorted from blood. CDR3 region: CASRPAKETQYF. CDR3 DNA sequence: TGTGCCAGCAGGCCGGCAAAAGAGACCCAGTACTTC.